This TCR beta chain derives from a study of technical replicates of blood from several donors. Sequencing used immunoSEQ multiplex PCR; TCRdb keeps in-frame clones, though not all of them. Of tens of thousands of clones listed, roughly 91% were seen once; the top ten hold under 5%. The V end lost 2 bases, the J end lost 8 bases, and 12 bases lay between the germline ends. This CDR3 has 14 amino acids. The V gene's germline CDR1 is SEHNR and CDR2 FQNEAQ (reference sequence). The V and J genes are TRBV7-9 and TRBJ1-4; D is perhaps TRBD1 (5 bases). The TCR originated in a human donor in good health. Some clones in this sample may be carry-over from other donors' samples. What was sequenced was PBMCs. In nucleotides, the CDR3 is TGTGCCAGCAGCTTAAAAACGCAGGGCGAAAAACTGTTTTTT. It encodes CASSLKTQGEKLFF.